The TCR beta chain described here comes from a study of blood T cell repertoires in COVID-19. V was clipped by 4 bases and J by 0 bases; unmatched bases: 3. Germline-derived CDR1 and CDR2 are LGHDT and YNNKEL (reference sequence). The CDR3 contains 17 residues. Sequencing was performed with immunoSEQ multiplex PCR; in TCRdb, only in-frame clones are kept and a portion is missing. The sample has 200,000 to 250,000 clones; 75% to 90% are singletons. The receptor comes from a woman aged 30 to 39 with acute COVID-19. The sequenced sample was PBMCs or T cells enriched from blood (not recorded which). The chain is built from TRBV3-1 (or the pseudogene TRBV3-2) and TRBJ2-1, with 13 bases aligning to TRBD2. For the CDR3, the DNA is TGTGCCAGCAGCCCGGGACTAGCGGGGCCCTCCTACAATGAGCAGTTCTTC. The encoded protein is CASSPGLAGPSYNEQFF.